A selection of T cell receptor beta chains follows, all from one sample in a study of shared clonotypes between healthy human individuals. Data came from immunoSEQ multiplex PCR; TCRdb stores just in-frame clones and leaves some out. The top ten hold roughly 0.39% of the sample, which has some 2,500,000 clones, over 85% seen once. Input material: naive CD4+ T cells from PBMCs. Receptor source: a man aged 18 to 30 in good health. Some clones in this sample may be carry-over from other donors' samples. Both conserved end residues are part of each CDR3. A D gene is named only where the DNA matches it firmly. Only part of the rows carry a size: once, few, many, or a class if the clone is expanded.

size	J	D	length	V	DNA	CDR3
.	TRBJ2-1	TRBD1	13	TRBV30	TGTGCCTGTGACAGGGGCCCTTCCACTGAGCAGTTCTTC	CACDRGPSTEQFF
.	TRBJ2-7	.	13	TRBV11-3	TGTGCCAGCAGCTTAGCGCGGAACTACGAGCAGTACTTC	CASSLARNYEQYF
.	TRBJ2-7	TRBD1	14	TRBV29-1	TGCAGCGTTGAGTTGGGACAGGGGTACTACGAGCAGTACTTC	CSVELGQGYYEQYF
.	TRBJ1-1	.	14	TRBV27	TGTGCCAGCAGTTTTGGGGTGCGCGGCACTGAAGCTTTCTTT	CASSFGVRGTEAFF
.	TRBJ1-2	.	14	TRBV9	TGTGCCAGCAGCGTAGCTAACAGGGTCGGCGGCTACACCTTC	CASSVANRVGGYTF
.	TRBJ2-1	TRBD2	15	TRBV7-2	TGTGCCAGCAGCTTAAGGGGACTAGGTTACGATGAGCAGTTCTTC	CASSLRGLGYDEQFF
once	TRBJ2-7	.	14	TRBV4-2	TGTGCCAGCAGCCAAACCGGGACGGCGGGGGAGCAGTACTTC	CASSQTGTAGEQYF
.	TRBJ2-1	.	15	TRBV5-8	TGTGCCAGCAGCTTGAGAGCCCGCTCCTACAATGAGCAGTTCTTC	CASSLRARSYNEQFF
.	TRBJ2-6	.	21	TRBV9	TGTGCCAGCAGCGTTACGCGGGGTGGGAACTTTCCGCCTCCTGGGGCCAACGTCCTGACTTTC	CASSVTRGGNFPPPGANVLTF
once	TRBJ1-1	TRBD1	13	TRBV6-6	TGTGCCAGCGTGGGGACAGAGGACACTGAAGCTTTCTTT	CASVGTEDTEAFF
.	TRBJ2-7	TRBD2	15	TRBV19	TGTGCCAGTAGTATAACTAGCGGGCCCTCCTACGAGCAGTACTTC	CASSITSGPSYEQYF
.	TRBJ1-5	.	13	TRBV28	TGTGCCAGCAGTTTCGTCTCTCATCAGCCCCAGCATTTT	CASSFVSHQPQHF
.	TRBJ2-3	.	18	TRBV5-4	TGTGCCAGCAGCTTGCCGACCGGGAGCGAGGGCGGCACAGATACGCAGTATTTT	CASSLPTGSEGGTDTQYF
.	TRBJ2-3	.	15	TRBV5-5	TGTGCCAGCAGCTTGCTTTCAGTTAGCACAGATACGCAGTATTTT	CASSLLSVSTDTQYF
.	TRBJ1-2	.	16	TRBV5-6	TGTGCCAGCAGCTTGGCAGGGGCTGGGCAAAAACATGGCTACACCTTC	CASSLAGAGQKHGYTF
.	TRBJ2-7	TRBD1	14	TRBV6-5	TGTGCCAGCAGAGAATCAGGGGGTCCCTACGAGCAGTACTTC	CASRESGGPYEQYF
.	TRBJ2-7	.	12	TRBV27	TGTGCCAGCAGGGGAAGAAGGGACGAGCAGTACTTC	CASRGRRDEQYF
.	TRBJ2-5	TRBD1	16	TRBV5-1	TGCGCCAGCAGCTTGGGACAGGGGGCGCTGGGGGAGACCCAGTACTTC	CASSLGQGALGETQYF
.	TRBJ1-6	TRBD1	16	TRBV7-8	TGTGCCAGCACTCTTCCCTGGACAGGACCGAATTCACCCCTCCACTTT	CASTLPWTGPNSPLHF
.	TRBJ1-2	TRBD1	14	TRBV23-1	TGCGCCAGCAGTCATGGGACAGGGGGAGTGGGCTACACCTTC	CASSHGTGGVGYTF
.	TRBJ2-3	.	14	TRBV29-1	TGCAGCGTGGGGAGCGCAGCTAGCACAGATACGCAGTATTTT	CSVGSAASTDTQYF
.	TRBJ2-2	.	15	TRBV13	TGTGCCAGCAGCTTACTGCCAGATAACACCGGGGAGCTGTTTTTT	CASSLLPDNTGELFF
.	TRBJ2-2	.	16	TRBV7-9	TGTGCCAGCAGCTTAGGCCAGGGTTCGAACACCGGGGAGCTGTTTTTT	CASSLGQGSNTGELFF
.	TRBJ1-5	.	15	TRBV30	TGTGCCTGGAGCGTATCGGGTGACTTCAATCAGCCCCAGCATTTT	CAWSVSGDFNQPQHF
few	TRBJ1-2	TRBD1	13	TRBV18	TGTGCCAGCTCACCGGCCGGGACAGATGGCTACACCTTC	CASSPAGTDGYTF
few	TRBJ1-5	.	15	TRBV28	TGTGCCAGCAGTAGACCGACAGGACCCAATCAGCCCCAGCATTTT	CASSRPTGPNQPQHF
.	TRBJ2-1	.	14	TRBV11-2	TGTGCCAGCAGCTCATACAGTCCGGACAATGAGCAGTTCTTC	CASSSYSPDNEQFF
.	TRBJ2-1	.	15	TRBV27	TGTGCCGGACCGGGGCCCCGCAGCTCCTACAATGAGCAGTTCTTC	CAGPGPRSSYNEQFF
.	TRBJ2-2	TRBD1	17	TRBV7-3	TGTGCCAGCAGCTTACTTTCGACAGGGACGGGCACCGGGGAGCTGTTTTTT	CASSLLSTGTGTGELFF
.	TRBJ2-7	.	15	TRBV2	TGTGCCAGCAGGTACAACAGGGTTGAAAACTACGAGCAGTACTTC	CASRYNRVENYEQYF
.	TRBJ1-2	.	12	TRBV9	TGTGCCAGCAGCCTCTCCGGAGGTGGCTACACCTTC	CASSLSGGGYTF
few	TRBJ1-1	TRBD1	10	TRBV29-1	TGCAGCGTTGCGGGACAGGAAGCTTTCTTT	CSVAGQEAFF
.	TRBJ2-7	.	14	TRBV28	.	CASILGQGYYEQYF
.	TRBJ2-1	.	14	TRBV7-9	TGTGCCAGCAGCTTAGTGCCGGGGAGCAATGAGCAGTTCTTC	CASSLVPGSNEQFF
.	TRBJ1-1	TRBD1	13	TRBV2	TGTGCCAGCAGTGATGGGGGGACAGGGATGGCTTTCTTT	CASSDGGTGMAFF
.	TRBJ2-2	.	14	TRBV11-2	TGTGCCAGCAGCTTATTCCTGGGCACCGGGGAGCTGTTTTTT	CASSLFLGTGELFF
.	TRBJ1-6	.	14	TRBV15	TGTGCCACCAGCCCCAACTCCTATAATTCACCCCTCCACTTT	CATSPNSYNSPLHF
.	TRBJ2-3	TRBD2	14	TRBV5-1	TGCGCCAGCACGCGCGGGAGTAGCACAGATACGCAGTATTTT	CASTRGSSTDTQYF
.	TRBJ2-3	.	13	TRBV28	TGTGCCAGCAGTAGGGGGGCACAAGATACGCAGTATTTT	CASSRGAQDTQYF
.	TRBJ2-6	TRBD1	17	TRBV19	TGTGCCAGTAGCGGGACAGGGGAGCTTTCTGGGGCCAACGTCCTGACTTTC	CASSGTGELSGANVLTF
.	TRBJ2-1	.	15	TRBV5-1	TGCGCCAGCAGCCCGGAGGGGGGGTCTTACAATGAGCAGTTCTTC	CASSPEGGSYNEQFF
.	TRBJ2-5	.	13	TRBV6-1	TGTGCCAGCAGTGCCCCCCTAAGGGGCCCCCAGTACTTC	CASSAPLRGPQYF
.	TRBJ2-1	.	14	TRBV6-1	TGTGCCAGCAGTGAATGGGGCACCTACAATGAGCAGTTCTTC	CASSEWGTYNEQFF
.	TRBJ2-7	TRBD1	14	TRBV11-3	TGTGCCAGCAGCTTGGGACAGGGTTTTGACGAGCAGTACTTC	CASSLGQGFDEQYF
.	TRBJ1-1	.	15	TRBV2	TGTGCCAGCAGGCAGATAAACGCCATGAACACTGAAGCTTTCTTT	CASRQINAMNTEAFF
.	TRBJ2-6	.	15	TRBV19	TGTGCCAGTAGTAGGGAGCTTTCTGGGGCCAACGTCCTGACTTTC	CASSRELSGANVLTF
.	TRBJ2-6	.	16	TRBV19	TGTGCCAGTAGTATGGGGGGCCACTCTGGGGCCAACGTCCTGACTTTC	CASSMGGHSGANVLTF
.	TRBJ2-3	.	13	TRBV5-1	TGCGCCAGCAGCATGACAGGAGACGATACGCAGTATTTT	CASSMTGDDTQYF
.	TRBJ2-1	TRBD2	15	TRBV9	TGTGCCAGCAGCGGGACTAGCGGACCCAGTGGTGAGCAGTTCTTC	CASSGTSGPSGEQFF
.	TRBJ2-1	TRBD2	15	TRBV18	TGTGCCAGCTCACCACAAGGACTAGCGCCCAATGAGCAGTTCTTC	CASSPQGLAPNEQFF
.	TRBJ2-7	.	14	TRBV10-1	TGCGCCAGCAGTGAGTCCACGGGGCGGTACGAGCAGTACTTC	CASSESTGRYEQYF
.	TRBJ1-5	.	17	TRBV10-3	TGTGCCATCAGGCGGGCAGGCAAGCCTTTAGGAAATCAGCCCCAGCATTTT	CAIRRAGKPLGNQPQHF
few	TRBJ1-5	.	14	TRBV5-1	TGCGCCAGCAGCCAGGGGACCAACAATCAGCCCCAGCATTTT	CASSQGTNNQPQHF
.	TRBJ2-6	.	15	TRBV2	TGTGCCAGCAGTGCAGGGATTACTGGGGCCAACGTCCTGACTTTC	CASSAGITGANVLTF
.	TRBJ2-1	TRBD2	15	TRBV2	TGTGCCAGCAGGAGGTTAGCGGGATCCTACAATGAGCAGTTCTTC	CASRRLAGSYNEQFF
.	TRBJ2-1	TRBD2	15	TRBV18	TGTGCCAGCTCACCGCTAGCGGGAGCGACGAATGAGCAGTTCTTC	CASSPLAGATNEQFF
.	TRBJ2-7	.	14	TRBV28	TGTGCCAGCAGTCCCAGGAGCGGGTTGTCGTGGCAGTACTTC	CASSPRSGLSWQYF
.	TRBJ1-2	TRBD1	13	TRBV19	TGTGCCAGTAGTGCGACAGGGGGTTATGGCTACACCTTC	CASSATGGYGYTF
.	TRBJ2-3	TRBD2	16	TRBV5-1	TGCGCCAGCAGCTTGGCCACTAGCGGGAGTTCAGATACGCAGTATTTT	CASSLATSGSSDTQYF
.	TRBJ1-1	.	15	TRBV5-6	TGTGCCAGCAGCTTTCCGGGGATCATGAACACTGAAGCTTTCTTT	CASSFPGIMNTEAFF